This T cell receptor beta chain was identified during a study of T cell responses to AZD1222 COVID-19 vaccine. Points from the study as a whole: Clonal diversity may have been underestimated, and the donors were mostly white British, with more females than males. Spike-specific TCR depth and breadth grew after two AZD1222 doses.

Notes on this clone: Antigen unknown.

Looked up from germline, CDR1 is SNHLY and CDR2 is FYNNEI. Trimming removed 8 bases at V and 10 bases at J, with 15 bases between. This CDR3 is 13 amino acids long. The method was immunoSEQ multiplex PCR; TCRdb's version includes in-frame clones alone and lacks a portion of them. The sample includes roughly 100,000 clones, roughly 87% seen only once; the top ten take less than 2.5%. The chain carries TRBV2 and TRBJ1-6; D unclear. The input for sequencing was peripheral blood, taken 28 days after the second AZD1222 dose. The source of this sequence is an adult who received the AZD1222 COVID-19 vaccine. CDR3 bases: TGTGCCAGCGGAGCGGGGAATACGTCACCCCTCCACTTT. Translation gives CASGAGNTSPLHF.